The 24 T cell receptor beta chains below were found in one sample sequenced in a study of post-analysis software for immune sequencing data. Overall study findings and caveats: Five TRBV segments were significantly more frequent in patients than in controls. TRBV5-6, TRBV5-1 and TRBV20-1 were among these segments.

The TCR beta cDNA libraries contained unique molecular identifiers. TCRdb passed the PCR reads through MiXCR, listing each CDR3 protein once. The sample carries 650,000 to 850,000 distinct CDR3 sequences, under 60% recorded once. These receptors' antigens are unknown. Sample: blood. The receptors stem from a girl aged 5-17 years with multiple sclerosis.

The chain combines TRBV7-2 with TRBJ2-7; D is perhaps TRBD1 (6 bases). The CDR3 has 14 amino acids. The V end lost 5 bases, the J end lost 0 bases, and 11 bases lay between the germline ends. Per germline, CDR1 SGHTA and CDR2 FQGNSA. The chain's CDR3 is CASSRDTNSYEQYF. The CDR3 nucleotides read TGTGCCAGCAGCCGGGACACCAACTCCTACGAGCAGTACTTC.

The rearrangement uses TRBV20-1 and TRBJ2-1; tentatively, D is TRBD2 (6 bases). CDR3 length equals 15 residues. The V gene's germline CDR1 is DFQATT and CDR2 SNEGSKA (reference sequence). Trimming shortened V by 6 bases and J by 6 bases, and 21 bases separated the two germline ends. The CDR3 spells CSASPPLAPFNEQFF. CDR3 nucleotide sequence: TGCAGTGCGTCCCCCCCCCTAGCGCCCTTCAATGAGCAGTTCTTC.

The genes are TRBV3-1 and TRBJ1-2, with D maybe TRBD1 (6 bases). The CDR3 is made up of 12 amino acids. V lost 1 base, J lost 12 bases, and 12 bases lay in between. The germline gives CDR1 LGHDT, CDR2 YNNKEL (reference sequence). CDR3 loop: CASSQGTVVHTF. Here the CDR3 DNA reads TGTGCCAGCAGCCAAGGGACAGTAGTCCACACCTTC. Full variable domain (rest looked up from reference TRBV3-1 and TRBJ1-2): DTAVSQTPKYLVTQMGNDKSIKCEQNLGHDTMYWYKQDSKKFLKIMFSYNNKELIINETVPNRFSPKSPDKAHLNLHINSLELGDSAVYFCASSQGTVVHTFGSGTRLTVV.

The J gene is TRBJ2-5, the V gene TRBV5-1; no firm D call. The CDR3 runs to 14 residues. In germline, CDR1 is SGHRS, CDR2 YFSETQ. With 4 bases removed from V and 4 bases from J, the gap between germline ends came to 14 bases. CDR3 nucleotide sequence: TGCGCCAGCAGCGGTGACTTGGTGGCAGAGACCCAGTACTTC. Residues: CASSGDLVAETQYF.

The chain uses TRBV28 and TRBJ2-1; 9 bases are a match to TRBD2. The CDR3 spans 15 residues. Germline V CDR1 and CDR2: MDHEN, SYDVKM. The V segment lost 3 bases and the J segment 5 bases; nucleotides outside the gene matches: 5. CDR3 sequence reads: CASSLSASGNNEQFF. In DNA, the CDR3 is TGTGCCAGCAGTTTGTCGGCTAGCGGGAACAATGAGCAGTTCTTC.

V is TRBV20-1 and J is TRBJ1-5; maybe TRBD1 (5 bases). Germline assignment: CDR1 DFQATT and CDR2 SNEGSKA (reference sequence). CDR3 length: 17 amino acids. Trimming cost V 3 bases and J 6 bases, with 24 bases left between them. The CDR3 bases are TGCAGTGCTAGGATGGCCTCGGGTGCGGGGGAGGGTCAGCCCCAGCATTTT. Encoded protein: CSARMASGAGEGQPQHF.

The CDR3 region has the DNA TGCGCCAGCAGTCCCGGGACAGGGAAATCACCCCTCCACTTT. Amino acids: CASSPGTGKSPLHF. V usage is TRBV5-1 and J usage is TRBJ1-6, with 9 bases lining up with TRBD1. The CDR3 is 14 residues long. V was pared by 5 bases and J by 10 bases, with 7 bases of the junction left unmatched. Germline V gene sequence: CDR1 SGHRS, CDR2 YFSETQ.

The count of this clonotype is one. CDR3 coding DNA: TGCGCCAGCAGCCATGCGAGGGAACAGGGACCTACAGATACGCAGTATTTT. This sequence encodes CASSHAREQGPTDTQYF. The chain couples TRBV4-3 to TRBJ2-3, with D possibly TRBD1 on 6 matching bases. The germline gives CDR1 LGHNA, CDR2 YSLEER. The CDR3 extends over 17 amino acids. Between the trimmed V and J ends, which lost 3 bases and 3 bases, there was a span of 19 bases.

This clonotype has just a few counts. This rearrangement joins TRBV27 to TRBJ2-2; no definite D call. V lost 5 bases and J lost 4, with 14 bases in between. This CDR3 spans 15 amino acids. Germline values: CDR1 MNHEY, CDR2 SMNVEV (reference sequence). The CDR3, as DNA: TGTGCCAGCAGTCTACTAAGCCTGTCCACCGGGGAGCTGTTTTTT. It is translated as CASSLLSLSTGELFF.

V usage is TRBV20-1 and J usage is TRBJ2-5; 7 bases map to TRBD2. This CDR3 has 12 residues. CDR1 and CDR2 (germline): DFQATT, SNEGSKA (reference sequence). J gave up 2 bases and V 8 bases, and 5 bases lay outside the gene matches. The CDR3 nucleotides are TGCAGTATCCAGCGGGGACAAGAGACCCAGTACTTC. It specifies CSIQRGQETQYF.

In its sample, this clonotype was seen once. The genes are TRBV20-1 and TRBJ1-3; 8 bases are a match to TRBD1. The CDR3 sequence is 14 residues long. Germline trimming cut 6 bases from V and 4 bases from J; bases unmatched to any gene: 8. The germline gives CDR1 DFQATT, CDR2 SNEGSKA (reference sequence). The CDR3 protein is CSARTGTGGNTIYF. Here the CDR3 DNA reads TGCAGTGCCCGGACAGGGACTGGCGGAAACACCATATATTTT.

In nucleotides, the CDR3 is TGCAGTGCTAGCCCCCAACTGGGAGTCCTTGAGACCCAGTACTTC. Protein sequence: CSASPQLGVLETQYF. The chain is built from TRBV20-1 and TRBJ2-7; TRBD2 is a possible D gene (5 bases). The J call may be in error: the DNA end matches TRBJ2-5 better. Looked up from germline, CDR1 is DFQATT and CDR2 is SNEGSKA (reference sequence). The CDR3 consists of 15 residues.

This clonotype was recorded a few times. This sequence joins TRBV7-9 and TRBJ2-3; 11 bases fit TRBD2. From germline, CDR1 is SEHNR and CDR2 FQNEAQ (reference sequence). The CDR3 spans 18 residues. The trim removed 4 bases at V and 8 bases at J, leaving 17 bases unmatched. CDR3 region: CASSSHLTGTSGTGTQYF. CDR3 DNA sequence: TGTGCCAGCAGCTCCCACCTGACCGGGACTAGCGGCACGGGTACGCAGTATTTT.

This clonotype has a handful of counts. The chain is built from TRBV5-1 and TRBJ2-4; TRBD2 is a possible D gene (6 bases). The CDR3 is 14 residues long. Germline V CDR1 and CDR2: SGHRS, YFSETQ. V lost 2 bases and J 13 bases, leaving 19 bases between the germline ends. The CDR3 nucleotides are TGCGCCAGCAGCTTTGGTGACCTCCTACGGGAGCAGTACTTC. Protein product: CASSFGDLLREQYF.

This clonotype was found a few times. The chain links TRBV24-1 to TRBJ2-5; D might be TRBD1 (6 bases). Trimming took 0 bases from V and 2 from J, leaving 12 bases between them. CDR1 and CDR2 (germline): KGHDR, SFDVKD. The CDR3 extends over 16 amino acids. The CDR3 region is CATSDLGGRNQETQYF. CDR3 nucleotide sequence: TGTGCCACCAGTGATTTGGGGGGCAGAAATCAAGAGACCCAGTACTTC.

The genes are TRBV30 and TRBJ2-7, with TRBD2 matching 15 bases. V was pared by 5 bases and J by 2 bases, with 7 bases of the junction left unmatched. Germline V gene sequence: CDR1 GTSNPN, CDR2 SVGIG (reference sequence). The CDR3 runs 16 residues. CDR3 sequence: CAWCSGLAGGPYEQYF. For the CDR3, the DNA is TGTGCCTGGTGCTCCGGACTAGCGGGAGGGCCCTACGAGCAGTACTTC.

The CDR3 DNA reads as TGTGCCAGCAGCACAGGACTAGCGGGAGAGTACTTC. Protein: CASSTGLAGEYF. This rearrangement joins TRBV7-2 to TRBJ2-5; TRBD2 agrees at 13 bases. V lost 5 bases and J lost 12; bases outside the gene matches: 3. The length of the CDR3 is 12 residues. Per the germline V gene, CDR1 is SGHTA and CDR2 is FQGNSA.

This clonotype was counted between two and nine times. As DNA, the CDR3 is TGTGCCAGCAGGCCCTTCCCGCAGGGGTTCGGAGATACGCAGTATTTT. It codes for CASRPFPQGFGDTQYF. The rearrangement uses TRBV6-5 and TRBJ2-3, with a weak D call TRBD1 (6 bases). Looked up from germline, CDR1 is MNHEY and CDR2 is SVGAGI. Trimming shortened V by 6 bases and J by 5 bases, and 21 bases separated the two germline ends. The CDR3 runs 16 residues.

CDR3 coding DNA: TGTGCCAGCAGTTTGACCCTCAATGAGCAGTTCTTC. Its protein is CASSLTLNEQFF. The chain couples TRBV6-6 to TRBJ2-1; D uncertain. This CDR3 has 12 amino acids. CDR1 and CDR2 (germline): MNHNY, SVGAGI (reference sequence). Between the trimmed V and J ends, which lost 4 bases and 6 bases, there was a span of 7 bases.

In DNA form, the CDR3 reads TGTGCCAGCAGCCAAGCGGGACTAGCGGGAGGGCCCGGTGAGCAGTTCTTC. It yields the protein CASSQAGLAGGPGEQFF. The chain links TRBV4-2 to TRBJ2-1; TRBD2 agrees at 16 bases. The germline V gene encodes CDR1 LGHNA and CDR2 YNFKEQ. The CDR3 totals 17 residues. V was pared by 1 base and J by 9 bases, with 6 bases of the junction left unmatched.

V usage is TRBV3-1 and J usage is TRBJ2-5, with TRBD2 matching over 7 bases. The J call may be faulty, since TRBJ2-7 better matches the DNA end. The germline gives CDR1 LGHDT, CDR2 YNNKEL (reference sequence). This CDR3 is built from 16 residues. Here the CDR3 DNA reads TGTGCCAGCAGCCAAGTTTCAGCGGGGAAAGGCGACGAGCAGTACTTC. Translating it yields CASSQVSAGKGDEQYF.

The chain links TRBV15 to TRBJ2-3; no firm D call. Trimming took off 1 base at V and 0 bases at J, with 8 bases between the two ends. CDR3 size: 15 residues. CDR1 LNHNV and CDR2 YYDKDF come from the germline V gene (reference sequence). CDR3 loop: CATSRVADSTDTQYF. DNA of the CDR3: TGTGCCACCAGCAGAGTGGCTGATAGCACAGATACGCAGTATTTT.

As to this clonotype: Because it lacks the conserved phenylalanine or tryptophan at the end, this CDR3 is likely a read error. The rearrangement uses TRBV4-3 and TRBJ2-7; D may be TRBD2 (6 bases). Trimming stripped 4 bases from V and 2 bases from J, with 9 bases between. The CDR3 is made up of 13 amino acids. Germline CDR1 is LGHNA and CDR2 is YSLEER. In DNA form, the CDR3 reads TGCGCCAGCAGCCGGGGACTGACCTACGAGCAGTACTTG. Its protein is CASSRGLTYEQYL.

The gene calls are TRBV7-2 and TRBJ2-2; D is undetermined. In germline, CDR1 is SGHTA, CDR2 FQGNSA. V lost 2 bases, J lost 6 bases, and 16 bases lay in between. This CDR3 contains 16 residues. The CDR3 nucleotides are TGTGCCAGCAGCTTATTTCGCATTGGAGAGTCCGGGGAGCTGTTTTTT. Its protein is CASSLFRIGESGELFF.